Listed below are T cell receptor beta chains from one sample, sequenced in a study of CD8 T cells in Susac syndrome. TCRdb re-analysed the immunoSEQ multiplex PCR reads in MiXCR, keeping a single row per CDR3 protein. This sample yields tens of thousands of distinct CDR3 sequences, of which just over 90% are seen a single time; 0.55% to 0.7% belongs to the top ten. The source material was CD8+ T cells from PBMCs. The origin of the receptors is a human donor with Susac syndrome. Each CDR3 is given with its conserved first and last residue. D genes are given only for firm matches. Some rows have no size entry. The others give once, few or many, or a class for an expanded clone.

CDR3: CASSQSYNEQFF; DNA: TGCGCCAGCAGTCAATCGTACAATGAGCAGTTCTTC; V: TRBV23-1; D: NA; size: NA; J: TRBJ2-1
CDR3: CASSLASSYEQYF; DNA: TGTGCCAGCAGCTTAGCCAGTTCCTACGAGCAGTACTTC; V: TRBV7-3; D: NA; size: NA; J: TRBJ2-7
CDR3: CASSSVGEQFF; DNA: TGTGCCAGCAGCTCCGTGGGGGAGCAGTTCTTC; V: TRBV13; D: NA; size: NA; J: TRBJ2-1
CDR3: CASSLGTEGTDTQYF; DNA: TGTGCCAGCAGTTTAGGGACAGAGGGTACAGATACGCAGTATTTT; V: TRBV28; D: TRBD1; size: NA; J: TRBJ2-3
CDR3: CASSYQREADAQYF; DNA: TGTGCCAGCAGTTACCAGCGGGAGGCTGATGCCCAGTACTTC; V: TRBV6-2/TRBV6-3; D: TRBD2; size: NA; J: TRBJ2-5
CDR3: CASSLALGNRYEQYF; DNA: TGTGCCAGCAGCTTAGCGCTAGGGAATCGGTACGAGCAGTACTTC; V: TRBV7-9; D: NA; size: NA; J: TRBJ2-7
CDR3: CAGRTGVSTDTQYF; DNA: TGTGCCGGACGAACAGGGGTTAGCACAGATACGCAGTATTTT; V: TRBV7-9; D: TRBD1; size: NA; J: TRBJ2-3
CDR3: CSAPGGEFF; DNA: TGCAGTGCCCCCGGGGGGGAGTTCTTC; V: TRBV20-1; D: TRBD2; size: NA; J: TRBJ2-1
CDR3: CASSLPGEVYEQYF; DNA: TGCGCCAGCAGCTTGCCAGGGGAGGTCTACGAGCAGTACTTC; V: TRBV5-1; D: NA; size: NA; J: TRBJ2-7
CDR3: CASSWDKSSYEQYF; DNA: TGCGCCAGCAGCTGGGACAAGAGCTCCTACGAGCAGTACTTC; V: TRBV5-1; D: NA; size: NA; J: TRBJ2-7
CDR3: CSVELAGVEDTQYF; DNA: TGCAGCGTTGAACTAGCGGGGGTGGAGGATACGCAGTATTTT; V: TRBV29-1; D: TRBD2; size: NA; J: TRBJ2-3
CDR3: CASSAAYSFRDTEAFF; DNA: TGTGCCAGCAGTGCCGCGTATTCGTTTAGGGACACTGAAGCTTTCTTT; V: TRBV12-3/TRBV12-4; D: NA; size: once; J: TRBJ1-1
CDR3: CASSIESSSYNEQFF; DNA: TGTGCCAGCAGTATAGAATCGAGCTCCTACAATGAGCAGTTCTTC; V: TRBV12-3/TRBV12-4; D: NA; size: NA; J: TRBJ2-1
CDR3: CASRHFSGVSYNEQFF; DNA: TGTGCCAGCAGACATTTTTCGGGGGTATCCTACAATGAGCAGTTCTTC; V: TRBV28; D: NA; size: NA; J: TRBJ2-1
CDR3: CASSLVGLRNTGELFF; DNA: TGCGCCAGCAGCTTGGTGGGACTTAGGAACACCGGGGAGCTGTTTTTT; V: TRBV5-1; D: NA; size: NA; J: TRBJ2-2
CDR3: CASSIDSAGGSYNEQFF; DNA: TGTGCCAGTAGTATAGATTCGGCAGGGGGCTCCTACAATGAGCAGTTCTTC; V: TRBV19; D: TRBD1; size: NA; J: TRBJ2-1
CDR3: CASSKPQGSSYEQYF; DNA: TGTGCCAGCAGCAAGCCTCAGGGAAGCTCCTACGAGCAGTACTTC; V: TRBV11-3; D: NA; size: NA; J: TRBJ2-7
CDR3: CASSFGTGGSYEQYF; DNA: TGTGCCAGCAGCTTCGGGACAGGGGGCTCCTACGAGCAGTACTTC; V: TRBV7-6; D: TRBD1; size: NA; J: TRBJ2-7
CDR3: CGTGSFSYGYTF; DNA: TGTGGAACAGGGTCTTTTTCCTATGGCTACACCTTC; V: TRBV19; D: NA; size: few; J: TRBJ1-2
CDR3: CASSTGTGVLGPQHF; DNA: TGTGCCAGCAGTACCGGGACAGGGGTGCTGGGGCCCCAGCATTTT; V: TRBV12-3/TRBV12-4; D: TRBD1; size: NA; J: TRBJ1-5
CDR3: CAWSVIGVGQETQYF; DNA: TGTGCCTGGAGTGTAATCGGGGTTGGGCAAGAGACCCAGTACTTC; V: TRBV30; D: NA; size: NA; J: TRBJ2-5
CDR3: CASSNGGPETQYF; DNA: TGTGCCAGTAGTAACGGGGGTCCAGAGACCCAGTACTTC; V: TRBV19; D: NA; size: NA; J: TRBJ2-5
CDR3: CASSHPLAGLTDTQYF; DNA: TGCGCCAGCAGTCACCCACTAGCGGGGCTCACAGATACGCAGTATTTT; V: TRBV5-1; D: TRBD2; size: NA; J: TRBJ2-3
CDR3: CASSYTSGGANTGELFF; DNA: TGTGCCAGCAGCTACACAAGCGGGGGGGCGAACACCGGGGAGCTGTTTTTT; V: TRBV5-6; D: TRBD2; size: NA; J: TRBJ2-2
CDR3: CASRDRGLYEQYF; DNA: TGTGCCAGTAGGGACAGGGGGCTTTACGAGCAGTACTTC; V: TRBV19; D: TRBD1; size: NA; J: TRBJ2-7
CDR3: CASSIAQGAPNEQFF; DNA: TGTGCCAGTAGTATTGCACAGGGGGCGCCGAATGAGCAGTTCTTC; V: TRBV19; D: TRBD1; size: NA; J: TRBJ2-1
CDR3: CASSFGTGRETQYF; DNA: TGCGCCAGCAGCTTTGGGACAGGGAGAGAGACCCAGTACTTC; V: TRBV5-1; D: TRBD1; size: NA; J: TRBJ2-5
CDR3: CSVVVSGANVLTF; DNA: TGCAGCGTTGTTGTGTCTGGGGCCAACGTCCTGACTTTC; V: TRBV29-1; D: NA; size: NA; J: TRBJ2-6
CDR3: CASTYSLQETQYF; DNA: TGTGCCAGCACCTACAGTCTCCAAGAGACCCAGTACTTC; V: TRBV7-9; D: NA; size: NA; J: TRBJ2-5
CDR3: CASSPGTGTDTQYF; DNA: TGTGCCAGCAGTCCCGGGACAGGCACAGATACGCAGTATTTT; V: TRBV28; D: TRBD1; size: NA; J: TRBJ2-3